The 3 T cell receptor beta chains in this list originate from one sample, sequenced in a study of blood T cell repertoires in COVID-19. The protocol was immunoSEQ multiplex PCR, while the TCRdb copy is restricted to in-frame clones and leaves out a portion. Among roughly 200,000 clones listed, 85% to 90% were seen once. What was sequenced was peripheral blood. These receptor sequences come from a man aged 18 to 35 with active or convalescent COVID-19.

This rearrangement joins TRBV7-2 to TRBJ2-5, with 7 bases lining up with TRBD2. The CDR3 has 14 amino acids. V was clipped by 4 bases and J by 5 bases; unmatched bases: 7. In germline, CDR1 is SGHTA, CDR2 FQGNSA. The CDR3, as DNA: TGTGCCAGCAGCTCCAAGGGGAGGGAGGAGACCCAGTACTTC. Translating it yields CASSSKGREETQYF.

The CDR3 DNA reads TGTGCCAGCAGTGAACGGGGGTCCCAGGTGGATACGCAGTATTTT. This gives the protein CASSERGSQVDTQYF. The chain joins TRBV6-1 to TRBJ2-3, with TRBD2 as a possible D gene (6 bases). The CDR3 spans 15 residues. Germline loops: CDR1 MNHNS, CDR2 SASEGT. Trimming removed 2 bases from V and 6 bases from J, with 15 bases in between.

V and J are TRBV6-5 and TRBJ1-2, with no clear D. Trimming stripped 2 bases from V and 3 bases from J, with 13 bases between. The CDR3 length is 15 residues. CDR1 and CDR2 from the germline V gene are MNHEY and SVGAGI. CDR3 amino acids: CASSYTTREDYGYTF. In nucleotides, the CDR3 is TGTGCCAGCAGTTACACTACCCGAGAAGACTATGGCTACACCTTC.